These 8 T cell receptor beta chains share one sample of origin, sequenced in a study of OX40 agonist ivuxolimab in advanced cancers. This table comes from immunoSEQ multiplex PCR, and its TCRdb copy is limited to in-frame clones, with some not included. The sample yields under 85,000 clones, about 87% seen once. The sample in question was CD4+ or CD8+ T cells sorted from blood, obtained in a trial of the OX40 agonist ivuxolimab. The receptors derive from an adult with an advanced solid tumor such as melanoma, head and neck, liver or kidney cancer.

This chain links TRBV5-3 with TRBJ2-5; 12 positions agree with TRBD2. TRBV5-3 is assigned to the ORF class and has an uncertain function. The CDR3 is 17 amino acids. The trim removed 3 bases at V and 2 bases at J, leaving 8 bases unmatched. The CDR3 sequence: CARSYGLAGITQETQYF. CDR3 in DNA: TGTGCCAGAAGCTACGGACTAGCGGGGATAACTCAAGAGACCCAGTACTTC.

This clone has only one observation. This CDR3 is CASKTPNEQYF. CDR3 in DNA: TGTGCCAGCAAGACACCAAACGAGCAGTACTTC. The chain carries TRBV2 and TRBJ2-7, with D unresolved. Germline-derived CDR1 and CDR2 are SNHLY and FYNNEI. Trimming cost V 7 bases and J 5 bases, with 9 bases left between them. The CDR3 totals 11 residues.

This clone occurred once. This chain links TRBV6-5 with TRBJ2-7, with a tentative D call TRBD2 (6 bases). V was shortened by 5 bases and J by 1 base, with 6 bases between the two germline ends. The CDR3 length is 12 residues. The V gene's germline CDR1 is MNHEY and CDR2 SVGAGI. CDR3 nucleotide sequence: TGTGCCAGCAGTCGGGGGTCCTACGAGCAGTACTTC. It yields the protein CASSRGSYEQYF.

V and J are TRBV7-6 and TRBJ1-3; 7 bases match TRBD1. The ends lost 5 bases at V and 3 bases at J; junction bases unmatched: 4. This CDR3 is built from 14 residues. Germline V lookup: CDR1 SGHVS, CDR2 FNYEAQ. CDR3 sequence (DNA): TGTGCCAGCAGCCAAGGGACAGATGGAAACACCATATATTTT. It translates to CASSQGTDGNTIYF.

V and J are TRBV7-9 and TRBJ1-2; D is possibly TRBD1 (5 bases). V was pared by 5 bases and J by 4 bases, with 20 bases between. Germline lookup yields CDR1 SEHNR and CDR2 FQNEAQ (reference sequence). The CDR3 sequence is 16 residues long. The CDR3 sequence: CASSLRGPPGGYGYTF. CDR3 bases: TGTGCCAGCAGCCTCCGGGGACCCCCCGGCGGCTATGGCTACACCTTC.

The chain combines TRBV6-5 with TRBJ1-1, with D unresolved. Germline CDR1 MNHEY, CDR2 SVGAGI. This CDR3 has 14 amino acids. The germline V and J ends were trimmed by 2 bases and 4 bases, with 11 bases remaining between them. CDR3 loop: CASSYAEMSTEAFF. In nucleotides, the CDR3 is TGTGCCAGCAGTTACGCGGAGATGAGCACTGAAGCTTTCTTT.

This chain links TRBV6-5 with TRBJ2-3, with TRBD2 matching over 7 bases. CDR1 and CDR2 from the germline V gene are MNHEY and SVGAGI. Trimming took 0 bases from V and 1 from J; bases not matched to a gene: 1. The CDR3 is made up of 15 amino acids. CDR3 coding DNA: TGTGCCAGCAGTTACTCTGCGGGGGGCACAGATACGCAGTATTTT. It is translated as CASSYSAGGTDTQYF.

The V gene is TRBV6-1, the J gene TRBJ1-2, with D hard to call. V lost 5 bases and J lost 2, with 0 bases in between. The germline gives CDR1 MNHNS, CDR2 SASEGT. The CDR3 has 10 residues. CDR3 residues: CASSNYGYTF. The CDR3 nucleotides read TGTGCCAGCAGTAACTATGGCTACACCTTC.